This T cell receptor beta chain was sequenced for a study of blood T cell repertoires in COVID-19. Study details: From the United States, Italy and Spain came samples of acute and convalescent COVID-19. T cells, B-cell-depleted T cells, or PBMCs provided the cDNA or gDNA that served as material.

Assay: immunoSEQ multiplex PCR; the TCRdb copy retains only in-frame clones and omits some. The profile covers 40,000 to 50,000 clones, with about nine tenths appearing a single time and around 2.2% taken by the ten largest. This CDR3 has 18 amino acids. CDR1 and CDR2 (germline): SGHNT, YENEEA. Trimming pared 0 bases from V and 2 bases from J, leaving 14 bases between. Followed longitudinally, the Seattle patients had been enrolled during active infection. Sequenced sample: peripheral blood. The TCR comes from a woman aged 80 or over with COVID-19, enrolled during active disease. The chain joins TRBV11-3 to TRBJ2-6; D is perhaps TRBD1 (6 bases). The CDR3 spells CASSLEGQGPPGANVLTF. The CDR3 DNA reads TGTGCCAGCAGCTTAGAGGGTCAGGGGCCCCCTGGGGCCAACGTCCTGACTTTC.